This entry is about one TCR beta chain. Its antigen remains unidentified. This sample is drawn from a study of shared clonotypes between healthy human individuals. Study context: The donors, two women and three men, were aged 18 to 49.

Overall study results and limits: Between several donors, naive CD4 clonotypes were shared at a level of roughly 5.5%.

This CDR3 is 13 amino acids long. Germline V CDR1 and CDR2: SNHLY, FYNNEI. V was clipped by 7 bases and J by 5 bases, with 12 bases between them. It was at deep level that the assay was run. Data came from immunoSEQ multiplex PCR; TCRdb stores just in-frame clones and leaves some out. In the table there are about 2.3 million clones, approximately 95% of which are singletons. A CD45RA-negative memory subset and a CD45RA+ naive subset were separated from the CD4+ cells. V is TRBV2 and J is TRBJ2-1; TRBD1 might be the D (6 bases). The sequenced sample consisted of naive CD4+ T cells from PBMCs. The subset here: CD45RA+ positively selected. The source of this sequence is a man between 18 and 35 years old in good health. Some clones in this sample may be carry-over from other donors' samples. This CDR3 is CASTGTLNNEQFF. CDR3 bases: TGTGCCAGCACCGGGACACTCAACAATGAGCAGTTCTTC.